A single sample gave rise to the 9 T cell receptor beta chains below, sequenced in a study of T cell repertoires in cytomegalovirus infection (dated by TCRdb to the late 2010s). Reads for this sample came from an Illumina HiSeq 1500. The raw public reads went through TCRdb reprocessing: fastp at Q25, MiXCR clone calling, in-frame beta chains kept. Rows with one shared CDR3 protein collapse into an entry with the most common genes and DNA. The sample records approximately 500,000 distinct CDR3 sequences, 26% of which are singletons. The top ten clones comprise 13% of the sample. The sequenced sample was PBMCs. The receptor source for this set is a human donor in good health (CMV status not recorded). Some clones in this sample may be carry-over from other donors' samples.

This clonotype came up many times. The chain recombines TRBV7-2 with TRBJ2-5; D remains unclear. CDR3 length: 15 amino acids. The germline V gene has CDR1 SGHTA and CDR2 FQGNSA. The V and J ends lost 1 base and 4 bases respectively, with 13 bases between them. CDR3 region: CASSLELSPRETQYF. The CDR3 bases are TGTGCCAGCAGCTTAGAACTATCACCAAGAGAGACCCAGTACTTC. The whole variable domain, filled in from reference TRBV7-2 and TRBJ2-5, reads GAGVSQSPSNKVTEKGKDVELRCDPISGHTALYWYRQSLGQGLEFLIYFQGNSAPDKSGLPSDRFSAERTGGSVSTLTIQRTQQEDSAVYLCASSLELSPRETQYFGPGTRLLVL.

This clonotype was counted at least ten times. CDR3 protein: CASSFRVTDTQYF. In DNA, the CDR3 is TGTGCCAGCAGCTTTCGGGTTACAGATACGCAGTATTTT. The chain recombines TRBV7-2 with TRBJ2-3; D remains unclear. The V end lost 3 bases, the J end lost 3 bases, and 7 bases lay between the germline ends. The germline gives CDR1 SGHTA, CDR2 FQGNSA. This CDR3 contains 13 residues.

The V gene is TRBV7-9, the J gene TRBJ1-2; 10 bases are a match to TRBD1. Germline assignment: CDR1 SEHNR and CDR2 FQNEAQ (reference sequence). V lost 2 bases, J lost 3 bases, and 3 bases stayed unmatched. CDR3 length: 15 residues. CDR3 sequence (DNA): TGTGCCAGCAGCTTACGACAGGGGGCGGACTATGGCTACACCTTC. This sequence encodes CASSLRQGADYGYTF.

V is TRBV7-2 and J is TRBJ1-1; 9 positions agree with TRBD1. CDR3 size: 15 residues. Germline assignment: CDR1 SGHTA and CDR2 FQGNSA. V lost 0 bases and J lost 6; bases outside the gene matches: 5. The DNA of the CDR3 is TGTGCCAGCAGCTTAGCAGGGACAGGGAATTCTGAAGCTTTCTTT. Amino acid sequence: CASSLAGTGNSEAFF.

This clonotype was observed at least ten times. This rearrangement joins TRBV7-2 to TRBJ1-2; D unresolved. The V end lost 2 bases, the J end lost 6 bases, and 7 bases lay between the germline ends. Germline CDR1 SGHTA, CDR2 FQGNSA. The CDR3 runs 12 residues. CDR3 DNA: TGTGCCAGCAGCTTAAGGACGCATGGCTACACCTTC. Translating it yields CASSLRTHGYTF. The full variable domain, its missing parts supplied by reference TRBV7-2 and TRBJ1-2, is GAGVSQSPSNKVTEKGKDVELRCDPISGHTALYWYRQSLGQGLEFLIYFQGNSAPDKSGLPSDRFSAERTGGSVSTLTIQRTQQEDSAVYLCASSLRTHGYTFGSGTRLTVV.

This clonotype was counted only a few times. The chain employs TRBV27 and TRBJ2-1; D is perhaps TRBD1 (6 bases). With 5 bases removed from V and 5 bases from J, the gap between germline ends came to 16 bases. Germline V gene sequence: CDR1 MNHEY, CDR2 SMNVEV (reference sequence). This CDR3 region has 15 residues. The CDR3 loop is CASSTPGVSHNEQFF. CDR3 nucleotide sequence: TGTGCCAGCAGTACACCAGGGGTTTCCCACAATGAGCAGTTCTTC.

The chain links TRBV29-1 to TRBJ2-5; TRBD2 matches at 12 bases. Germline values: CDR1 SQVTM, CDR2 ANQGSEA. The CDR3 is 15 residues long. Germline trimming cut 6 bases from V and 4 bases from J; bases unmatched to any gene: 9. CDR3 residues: CSVLGLAGYLETQYF. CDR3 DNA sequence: TGCAGCGTCCTCGGACTAGCGGGATATTTAGAGACCCAGTACTTC.

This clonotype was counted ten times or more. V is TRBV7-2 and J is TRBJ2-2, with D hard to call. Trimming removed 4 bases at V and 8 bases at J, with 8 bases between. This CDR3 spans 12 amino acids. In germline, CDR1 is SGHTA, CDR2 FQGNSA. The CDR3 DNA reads TGTGCCAGCAGCTACCGACGTGGGGAGCTGTTTTTT. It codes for CASSYRRGELFF.

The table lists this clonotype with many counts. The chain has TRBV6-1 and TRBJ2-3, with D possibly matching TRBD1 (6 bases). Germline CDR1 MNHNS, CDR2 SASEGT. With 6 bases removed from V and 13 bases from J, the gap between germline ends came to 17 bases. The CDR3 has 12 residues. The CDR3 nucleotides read TGTGCCAGCAGGGGGGCAGGGACCGTCGAGTATTTT. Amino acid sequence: CASRGAGTVEYF.